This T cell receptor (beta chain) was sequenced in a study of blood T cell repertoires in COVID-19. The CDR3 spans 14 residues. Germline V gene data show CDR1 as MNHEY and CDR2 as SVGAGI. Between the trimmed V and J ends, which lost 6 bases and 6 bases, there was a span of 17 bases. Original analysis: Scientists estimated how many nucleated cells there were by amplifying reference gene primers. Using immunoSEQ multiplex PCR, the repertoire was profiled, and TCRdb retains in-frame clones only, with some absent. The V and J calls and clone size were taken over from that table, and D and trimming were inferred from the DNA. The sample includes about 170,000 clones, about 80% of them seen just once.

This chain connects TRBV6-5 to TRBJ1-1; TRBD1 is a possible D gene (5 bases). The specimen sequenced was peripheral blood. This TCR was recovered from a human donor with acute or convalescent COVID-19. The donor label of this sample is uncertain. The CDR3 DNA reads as TGTGCCAGCAGCGGCGTGGGGGAGGACCCTGAAGCTTTCTTT. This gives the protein CASSGVGEDPEAFF.